This T cell receptor (beta chain) was obtained from a study of blood T cell repertoires in COVID-19. TCRdb keeps only in-frame clones here, not all; method: immunoSEQ multiplex PCR. Of 200,000 or so clones listed, approximately 87% are singletons. The J segment lost 4 bases and the V segment lost 3 bases, leaving 2 bases of the junction unmatched. The CDR3 extends over 16 amino acids. Looked up from germline, CDR1 is MGHDK and CDR2 is SYGVNS. This receptor was taken from a woman between 65 and 79 years old with acute or convalescent COVID-19. The chain combines TRBV25-1 with TRBJ2-2, with TRBD2 identical over 13 bases. The sequencing input was peripheral blood. The DNA of the CDR3 is TGTGCCAGCAGTGATTGGACTAGCGGGGGCACCGGGGAGCTGTTTTTT. It codes for CASSDWTSGGTGELFF.